In its sample, the clone carrying this TCR beta chain was seen a few times. Its antigen is as yet unknown. The data were obtained in a study of T cell responses to AZD1222 COVID-19 vaccine. Notes on the study in general: Unmutated variant regions are reportedly the target of nearly half of TCRs that are spike-specific. Spike-wide coverage was observed for vaccine-associated CD4 TCRs, with dominant responses at 160-218 and 743-854. Mostly white British, mostly female donors; authors suggested clonal diversity may be underestimated.

The CDR3 is made up of 16 amino acids. Trimming stripped 1 base from V and 7 bases from J, with 20 bases between. CDR1 is GTSNPN and CDR2 is SVGIG in the germline V gene (reference sequence). Assay: immunoSEQ multiplex PCR; the TCRdb copy retains only in-frame clones and omits some. Altogether roughly 45,000 clones are present, about 83% being singletons, with the ten largest covering 6.6%. Sample: peripheral blood, taken on day 0 of AZD1222 vaccination. This sequence originates from an adult in good health. V usage is TRBV30 and J usage is TRBJ1-5; D not resolved. CDR3 nucleotides: TGTGCCTGGAGTGCGACACTAAATACAATAGGACAGCCCCAGCATTTT. Amino acids: CAWSATLNTIGQPQHF.